These 32 T cell receptor beta chains came from one sample sequenced in a study of cytomegalovirus exposure and HLA in healthy donors. The repertoire was sequenced with immunoSEQ multiplex PCR; TCRdb's copy has only in-frame clones and lacks some. Counted here are some 72,000 clones, about 96% occurring once; the ten biggest clones make up about 1.6%. The sequencing input was PBMCs. These receptors were taken from a man aged 18 to 35 in good health and CMV-seropositive.

This chain links TRBV13 with TRBJ2-7; no reliable D call. The V end was cut by 1 base, the J end by 5 bases, with 9 bases between. The germline CDR1 and CDR2 sequences are PRHDT and FYEKMQ (reference sequence). The CDR3 length is 13 residues. The DNA for the CDR3 is TGTGCCAGCAGCTTAGAGACGGGTAACGAGCAGTACTTC. Protein sequence: CASSLETGNEQYF.

This chain connects TRBV5-4 to TRBJ2-1, with D possibly being TRBD1 (6 bases). The CDR3 is made up of 13 amino acids. The germline V gene has CDR1 SGHNT and CDR2 YYREEE (reference sequence). V was clipped by 2 bases and J by 7 bases, with 10 bases between them. The CDR3 DNA reads as TGTGCCAGCAGCTTCAACAGGGTGAATGAGCAGTTCTTC. The encoded protein is CASSFNRVNEQFF.

The V call is TRBV5-4, the J call TRBJ2-7; 9 bases fit TRBD1. The V segment lost 4 bases and the J segment 9 bases; nucleotides outside the gene matches: 11. This CDR3 region has 14 residues. Germline V gives CDR1 SGHNT, CDR2 YYREEE (reference sequence). CDR3 nucleotide sequence: TGTGCCAGCAGCCTAATTCGGACAGGGGCCGTGCAGTACTTC. Residues: CASSLIRTGAVQYF.

This chain links TRBV6-6 with TRBJ2-7; possible D gene TRBD2, 6 bases. Germline V lookup: CDR1 MNHNY, CDR2 SVGAGI (reference sequence). Trimming removed 2 bases at V and 5 bases at J, with 16 bases between. The CDR3 is made up of 15 amino acids. This chain's CDR3 is CASSYPGDGVNEQYF. The DNA for the CDR3 is TGTGCCAGCAGTTACCCGGGGGATGGAGTCAACGAGCAGTACTTC.

The V gene is TRBV27, the J gene TRBJ2-3; 8 nucleotides match TRBD1. The junction had 9 bases not matched to a gene; V was cut back by 2 bases and J by 5 bases. Looked up from germline, CDR1 is MNHEY and CDR2 is SMNVEV (reference sequence). The CDR3 is 16 amino acids. This chain's CDR3 is CASSLRAGGIRDTQYF. In DNA form, the CDR3 reads TGTGCCAGCAGTTTAAGGGCAGGGGGCATACGAGATACGCAGTATTTT.

The chain couples TRBV27 to TRBJ2-7; the D gene is possibly TRBD1 (6 bases). V was trimmed by 5 bases and J by 3 bases, leaving 11 bases between them. The CDR3 totals 13 residues. The germline gives CDR1 MNHEY, CDR2 SMNVEV (reference sequence). The CDR3 sequence is CASSPSRGYEQYF. The CDR3 bases are TGTGCCAGCAGTCCATCCAGGGGCTACGAGCAGTACTTC.

The chain couples TRBV7-6 to TRBJ2-5, with TRBD2 as a possible D gene (5 bases). Trimming took off 2 bases at V and 1 base at J, with 14 bases between the two ends. The CDR3 length is 16 residues. CDR1 is SGHVS and CDR2 is FNYEAQ in the germline V gene. CDR3 residues: CASSLPSGLSQETQYF. CDR3 sequence (DNA): TGTGCCAGCAGCTTACCCAGCGGACTGAGCCAAGAGACCCAGTACTTC.

The chain couples TRBV2 to TRBJ1-2, with D perhaps matching TRBD1 (5 bases). The CDR3 sequence is 14 residues long. Looked up from germline, CDR1 is SNHLY and CDR2 is FYNNEI. Trimming pared 11 bases from V and 4 bases from J, leaving 20 bases between. The CDR3 loop is CAFHLDNASYGYTF. For the CDR3, the DNA is TGTGCCTTCCATTTGGACAACGCATCCTATGGCTACACCTTC.

The chain links TRBV5-6 to TRBJ2-4; D unclear. The CDR3 loop spans 16 amino acids. V was clipped by 2 bases and J by 0 bases, with 12 bases between them. Germline CDR1 SGHDT, CDR2 YYEEEE. The CDR3 DNA follows: TGTGCCAGCAGCTTCGCCGTGAGACTAGCCAAAAACATTCAGTACTTC. This gives the protein CASSFAVRLAKNIQYF. The full variable domain, with the rest looked up from reference TRBV5-6 and TRBJ2-4, is DAGVTQSPTHLIKTRGQQVTLRCSPKSGHDTVSWYQQALGQGPQFIFQYYEEEERQRGNFPDRFSGHQFPNYSSELNVNALLLGDSALYLCASSFAVRLAKNIQYFGAGTRLSVL.

The chain links TRBV21-1 to TRBJ2-7; the table's D call, TRBD2, was not checked against the DNA. TRBV21-1 is classified as a pseudogene. The CDR3 loop spans 17 amino acids. The CDR3 region is CASSLRPTSGSFYEQYF. The CDR3 nucleotides read TGTGCCAGCAGCCTAAGGCCTACTAGCGGGAGTTTCTACGAGCAGTACTTC.

The rearrangement uses TRBV7-2 and TRBJ1-1, with D possibly being TRBD1 (5 bases). The CDR3 spans 15 residues. Germline CDR1 reads SGHTA; CDR2 reads FQGNSA. V lost 3 bases and J 2 bases, leaving 13 bases between the germline ends. The CDR3 loop is CASSFGGVVNTEAFF. CDR3 coding DNA: TGTGCCAGCAGCTTCGGAGGGGTGGTAAACACTGAAGCTTTCTTT.

The rearrangement links TRBV28 to TRBJ1-3, with unresolved D. The CDR3 runs 15 residues. Trimming shortened V by 1 base and J by 0 bases, and 7 bases separated the two germline ends. Germline loops: CDR1 MDHEN, CDR2 SYDVKM. As DNA, the CDR3 is TGTGCCAGCAGTTTATCGGCGGGCTCTGGAAACACCATATATTTT. Its translation is CASSLSAGSGNTIYF.

The chain carries TRBV7-2 and TRBJ1-3; 9 bases map to TRBD1. CDR3 length: 14 residues. V lost 5 bases and J lost 13; bases outside the gene matches: 12. CDR1 is SGHTA and CDR2 is FQGNSA in the germline V gene. The CDR3 loop reads CASSQDRGGPKIYF. CDR3 in DNA: TGTGCCAGCAGCCAGGACAGGGGCGGCCCCAAAATATATTTT.

V is TRBV6-4 and J is TRBJ2-1; 12 nucleotides match TRBD2. Trimming removed 5 bases from V and 7 bases from J; junction bases left unmatched: 3. The V gene's germline CDR1 is MRHNA and CDR2 SNTAGT. The CDR3 contains 14 residues. Here the CDR3 reads CASSLAGGFNEQFF. The CDR3 bases are TGTGCCAGCAGTCTAGCGGGAGGGTTTAATGAGCAGTTCTTC.

The rearrangement joins TRBV5-1 to TRBJ2-7; D is perhaps TRBD2 (6 bases). The CDR3 spans 14 residues. V was shortened by 3 bases and J by 1 base, with 11 bases between the two germline ends. The germline CDR1 and CDR2 sequences are SGHRS and YFSETQ. The CDR3: CASSSGTESYEQYF. The CDR3 coding sequence is TGCGCCAGCAGCTCAGGGACTGAGTCCTACGAGCAGTACTTC.

The chain carries TRBV6-5 and TRBJ2-7; possible D gene TRBD2, 6 bases. The CDR3 sequence is 15 residues long. V was cut by 0 bases and J by 1 base, with 10 bases left in between. Germline CDR1 and CDR2: MNHEY and SVGAGI. This CDR3 is CASSYSGTGSYEQYF. CDR3 coding DNA: TGTGCCAGCAGTTACTCGGGGACTGGGTCCTACGAGCAGTACTTC.

The chain joins TRBV18 to TRBJ1-1; D uncertain. This CDR3 is 15 amino acids long. Germline CDR1 reads KGHSH; CDR2 reads LQKENI. V shed 5 bases and J shed 4 bases, with 17 bases lying between them. The CDR3 loop reads CASSSSLDWTTEAFF. The CDR3 DNA sequence: TGTGCCAGCTCATCTAGTCTGGACTGGACCACTGAAGCTTTCTTT.

V is TRBV7-9 and J is TRBJ1-1; no clear D. Trimming cost V 1 base and J 4 bases, with 7 bases left between them. The CDR3 is 13 amino acids. Germline loops: CDR1 SEHNR, CDR2 FQNEAQ (reference sequence). Written as DNA, the CDR3 is TGTGCCAGCAGCTTAGGAGGACTCACTGAAGCTTTCTTT. This sequence encodes CASSLGGLTEAFF. Full variable domain (missing parts from reference TRBV7-9 and TRBJ1-1): DTGVSQNPRHKITKRGQNVTFRCDPISEHNRLYWYRQTLGQGPEFLTYFQNEAQLEKSRLLSDRFSAERPKGSFSTLEIQRTEQGDSAMYLCASSLGGLTEAFFGQGTRLTVV.

This clone appeared once. V is TRBV6-4 and J is TRBJ2-2; no clear D gene. Between the trimmed V and J ends, which lost 6 bases and 3 bases, there was a span of 5 bases. Looked up from germline, CDR1 is MRHNA and CDR2 is SNTAGT. The CDR3 contains 12 residues. In DNA form, the CDR3 reads TGTGCCAGCAGGGCGGACACCGGGGAGCTGTTTTTT. This gives the protein CASRADTGELFF.

V and J are TRBV5-6 and TRBJ2-5; TRBD2 is a possible D gene (6 bases). The CDR3 covers 16 residues. V shed 6 bases and J shed 5 bases, with 23 bases lying between them. CDR1 is SGHDT, CDR2 YYEEEE, per germline. The chain's CDR3 is CASTLWLAPFLETQYF. The CDR3 DNA sequence: TGTGCCAGCACCCTCTGGCTAGCGCCATTCTTGGAGACCCAGTACTTC.

The chain couples TRBV18 to TRBJ2-7, with a tentative D call TRBD1 (6 bases). The CDR3 has 13 amino acids. The germline V and J ends were trimmed by 3 bases and 3 bases, with 9 bases remaining between them. Germline V gene sequence: CDR1 KGHSH, CDR2 LQKENI. As DNA, the CDR3 is TGTGCCAGCTCACCTCTGGACAGCTACGAGCAGTACTTC. As protein: CASSPLDSYEQYF.

The chain has TRBV27 and TRBJ2-3, with 7 bases that match TRBD1. The CDR3 is 15 residues long. The J segment lost 1 base and the V segment lost 5 bases, leaving 6 bases of the junction unmatched. Germline values: CDR1 MNHEY, CDR2 SMNVEV (reference sequence). CDR3 amino acids: CASSGRGSGTDTQYF. CDR3 coding DNA: TGTGCCAGCAGTGGCAGGGGGTCGGGCACAGATACGCAGTATTTT.

The genes are TRBV19 and TRBJ1-2; 8 nucleotides match TRBD1. This CDR3 is built from 13 residues. Germline V gives CDR1 LNHDA, CDR2 SQIVND (reference sequence). V shed 5 bases, J shed 12 bases, and the junction held 11 bases outside the gene matches. CDR3: CASSVSRQGRHTF. The CDR3 region has the DNA TGTGCCAGTAGTGTAAGCCGACAGGGGCGACACACCTTC.

V usage is TRBV27 and J usage is TRBJ2-1; 7 positions agree with TRBD1. This CDR3 is built from 14 residues. In germline, CDR1 is MNHEY, CDR2 SMNVEV (reference sequence). V trimming: 4 bases; J trimming: 5 bases; junction bases outside the gene matches: 5. Written as DNA, the CDR3 is TGTGCCAGCAGTTCGACCCAGGGGGACAATGAGCAGTTCTTC. Amino acids: CASSSTQGDNEQFF.

The chain recombines TRBV28 with TRBJ1-5; 7 bases fit TRBD1. V lost 1 base and J lost 7; bases outside the gene matches: 7. CDR1 and CDR2 (germline): MDHEN, SYDVKM. The CDR3 consists of 15 residues. The CDR3 DNA follows: TGTGCCAGCAGTTTATCAGGGGGAGGCCGACAGCCCCAGCATTTT. Protein product: CASSLSGGGRQPQHF.

This clone was recorded once. CDR3 sequence reads: CASSLDREYGYTF. The CDR3 bases are TGTGCCAGCAGCTTGGACAGGGAGTATGGCTACACCTTC. V usage is TRBV5-4 and J usage is TRBJ1-2; a possible D gene is TRBD1 (6 bases). Per the germline V gene, CDR1 is SGHNT and CDR2 is YYREEE (reference sequence). The CDR3 is 13 amino acids. Trimming took 0 bases from V and 5 from J, leaving 8 bases between them.

This chain uses TRBV7-8 with TRBJ2-7; 8 positions agree with TRBD2. The CDR3 has 15 residues. V gave up 3 bases and J gave up 2 bases; unmatched junction bases: 6. Germline V gives CDR1 SGHVS, CDR2 FQNEAQ. The chain's CDR3 is CASSFEAGAAYEQYF. The CDR3 region has the DNA TGTGCCAGCAGCTTTGAAGCGGGAGCGGCCTACGAGCAGTACTTC.

The chain employs TRBV19 and TRBJ1-1; D gene ambiguous. Germline V gives CDR1 LNHDA, CDR2 SQIVND (reference sequence). The length of the CDR3 is 13 residues. Between the trimmed V and J ends, which lost 5 bases and 4 bases, there was a span of 11 bases. The DNA of the CDR3 is TGTGCCAGTAGTCTCGGGTCGGGCACTGAAGCTTTCTTT. Translated: CASSLGSGTEAFF.

The CDR3 nucleotides read TGTGCCATTAGGGGGAACACAGATACGCAGTATTTT. Translated: CAIRGNTDTQYF. This rearrangement joins TRBV28 to TRBJ2-3; D possibly corresponds to TRBD1 (6 bases). The CDR3 loop spans 12 amino acids. Trimming pared 10 bases from V and 2 bases from J, leaving 10 bases between. Germline loops: CDR1 MDHEN, CDR2 SYDVKM.

The rearrangement uses TRBV29-1 and TRBJ1-2; no clear D gene. The CDR3 covers 14 residues. CDR1 and CDR2 from the germline V gene are SQVTM and ANQGSEA. V lost 0 bases to trimming and J lost 5 bases, with 13 bases between them. The CDR3 region is CSVEESGIGYGYTF. In DNA form, the CDR3 reads TGCAGCGTTGAAGAGTCGGGAATTGGGTATGGCTACACCTTC.

This rearrangement joins TRBV9 to TRBJ2-6, with 10 bases aligning to TRBD2. V was clipped by 4 bases and J by 0 bases; unmatched bases: 10. The CDR3 is 19 residues long. Germline V gives CDR1 SGDLS, CDR2 YYNGEE. Written as DNA, the CDR3 is TGTGCCAGCAGCACAACTAGCGGGATAATATCCTCTGGGGCCAACGTCCTGACTTTC. Residues: CASSTTSGIISSGANVLTF. The entire variable domain, with the rest obtained from reference TRBV9 and TRBJ2-6, is as follows: DSGVTQTPKHLITATGQRVTLRCSPRSGDLSVYWYQQSLDQGLQFLIQYYNGEERAKGNILERFSAQQFPDLHSELNLSSLELGDSALYFCASSTTSGIISSGANVLTFGAGSRLTVL.

This chain links TRBV9 with TRBJ1-3; D remains ambiguous. V was clipped by 6 bases and J by 1 base, with 8 bases between them. This CDR3 has 13 residues. CDR1 is SGDLS, CDR2 YYNGEE, per germline. DNA of the CDR3: TGTGCCAGCACCCTCGGGTCTGGAAACACCATATATTTT. This gives the protein CASTLGSGNTIYF.